This T cell receptor (beta chain) was obtained from a study of blood T cell repertoires in COVID-19. Study summary: The United States, Italy and Spain provided the acute and convalescent COVID-19 samples. PBMCs, B-cell-depleted T cells, or T cells provided the cDNA or gDNA that made up the material.

The CDR3 runs to 13 residues. The ends were cut back, 4 bases at V and 3 bases at J, with 9 bases in the middle. Per the germline V gene, CDR1 is LNHDA and CDR2 is SQIVND (reference sequence). In the original workflow: Amplification of reference gene primers was used by the study to estimate nucleated cell counts. Libraries were prepared by immunoSEQ multiplex PCR; TCRdb keeps only in-frame clonotypes and omits some of them. That table furnishes V, J and clone size, whereas the DNA furnished D and trimming. The profile shows roughly 260,000 clones, about 87% of them singletons. V and J are TRBV19 and TRBJ1-2; D possibly corresponds to TRBD1 (5 bases). This TCR was sampled from a woman in her fifties or sixties with acute or convalescent COVID-19. The sample was peripheral blood. CDR3 sequence (DNA): TGTGCCAGTAGTAAGGGGAACGACTATGGCTACACCTTC. It codes for CASSKGNDYGYTF.